This T cell receptor beta chain stems from a study of human T cells and chemical hapten exposure. Many counts were recorded for this clonotype. The CDR3 has 14 residues. The V gene lost 0 bases and the J gene lost 4 bases, with 12 bases spanning the gap. CDR1 is DFQATT and CDR2 is SNEGSKA in the germline V gene (reference sequence). TCRdb passed the RACE reads through MiXCR, listing each CDR3 protein once. The table includes 130,000 or so distinct CDR3 sequences, around 8.2% detected once. Time point here: healthy volunteer bleed at 2 weeks. The authors' total RNA extraction used unfractionated whole blood.

The rearrangement links TRBV20-1 to TRBJ2-5; D is perhaps TRBD2 (5 bases). The sequenced sample consisted of whole blood. The origin of this receptor is a male donor in good health. Some clones in this sample may be carry-over from other donors' samples. CDR3 DNA: TGCAGTGCTAGAGATCCGGGAATCGGAGAGACCCAGTACTTC. Encoded protein: CSARDPGIGETQYF.